The sequence of this TCR beta chain was determined in a study of OX40 agonist ivuxolimab in advanced cancers. Overall study context: The dose-escalation cohort was roughly 84% male, with a mean age of 60 years, ranging about 23 to 90.

The CDR3 extends over 14 amino acids. From germline, CDR1 is SGDLS and CDR2 YYNGEE. V was clipped by 7 bases and J by 0 bases, with 11 bases between them. Study observations and caveats: Relative to CD4+ cells, CD8+ T cells on average had more expanded clones.

Patients with autoimmune history or systemic immunosuppression were excluded. This clone was detected only a few times. Its antigen is as yet unknown. The assay was immunoSEQ multiplex PCR, and TCRdb's table has in-frame clones only and misses some. This sample yields around 38,000 clones, of which roughly 80% are seen a single time; 21% belongs to the top ten. The TCR sequence derives from an adult with an advanced solid tumor such as melanoma, head and neck, liver or kidney cancer. Here the sequenced sample was CD4+ or CD8+ T cells sorted from blood, taken in a trial of the OX40 agonist ivuxolimab. The chain joins TRBV9 to TRBJ1-3; D unclear. Here the CDR3 reads CASSEAPSGNTIYF. DNA of the CDR3: TGTGCCAGCTCCGAGGCTCCCTCTGGAAACACCATATATTTT.